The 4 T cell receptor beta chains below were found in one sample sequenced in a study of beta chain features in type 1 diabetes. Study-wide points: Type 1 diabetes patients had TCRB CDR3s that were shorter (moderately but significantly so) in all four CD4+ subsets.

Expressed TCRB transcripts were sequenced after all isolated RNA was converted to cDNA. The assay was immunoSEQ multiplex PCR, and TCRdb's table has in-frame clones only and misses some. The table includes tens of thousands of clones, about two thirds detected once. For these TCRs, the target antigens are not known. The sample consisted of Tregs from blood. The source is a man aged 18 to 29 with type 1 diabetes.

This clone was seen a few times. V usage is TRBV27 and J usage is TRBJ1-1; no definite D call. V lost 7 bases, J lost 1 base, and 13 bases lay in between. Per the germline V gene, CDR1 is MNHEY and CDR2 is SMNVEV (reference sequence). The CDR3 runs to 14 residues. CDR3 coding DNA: TGTGCCAGCACCTTGAATCGAGAGAACACTGAAGCTTTCTTT. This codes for CASTLNRENTEAFF.

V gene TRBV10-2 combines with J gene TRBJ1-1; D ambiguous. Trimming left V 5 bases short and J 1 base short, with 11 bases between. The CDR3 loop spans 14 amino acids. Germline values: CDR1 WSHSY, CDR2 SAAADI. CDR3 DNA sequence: TGCGCCAGCAGTCTCCGTGGGCCGAACACTGAAGCTTTCTTT. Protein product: CASSLRGPNTEAFF.

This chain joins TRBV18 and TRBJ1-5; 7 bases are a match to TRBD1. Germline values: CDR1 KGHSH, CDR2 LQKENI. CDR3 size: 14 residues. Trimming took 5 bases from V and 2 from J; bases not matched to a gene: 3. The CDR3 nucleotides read TGTGCCAGCTCAAGACAGGGTGGCAATCAGCCCCAGCATTTT. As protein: CASSRQGGNQPQHF.

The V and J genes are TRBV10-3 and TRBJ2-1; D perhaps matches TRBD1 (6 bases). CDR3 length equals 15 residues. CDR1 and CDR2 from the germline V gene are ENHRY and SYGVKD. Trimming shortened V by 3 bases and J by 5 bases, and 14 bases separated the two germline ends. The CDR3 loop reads CAISEEQGTDNEQFF. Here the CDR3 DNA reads TGTGCCATCAGTGAAGAGCAGGGGACGGACAATGAGCAGTTCTTC.